The 14 T cell receptor beta chains below were found in one sample sequenced in a study of blood T cell repertoires in COVID-19. Assay used: immunoSEQ multiplex PCR; TCRdb lists only in-frame clones, some missing. The top ten hold around 10% of the sample, which has about 320,000 clones, under 90% seen once. Specimen: peripheral blood. All receptors derive from a woman younger than 45 with COVID-19, enrolled during active disease.

This clone was seen a single time. The V and J genes are TRBV19 and TRBJ2-7; 7 bases match TRBD1. Germline CDR1 is LNHDA and CDR2 is SQIVND (reference sequence). Trimming at V came to 6 bases and at J to 2 bases, leaving 7 bases not matched to a gene. CDR3 length: 14 amino acids. This CDR3 is CASSTSDRPYEQYF. CDR3 nucleotide sequence: TGTGCCAGTAGCACATCGGACAGGCCCTACGAGCAGTACTTC.

This clone was seen a handful of times. The chain employs TRBV4-1 and TRBJ1-2; D is unclear. V lost 1 base and J 6 bases, leaving 18 bases between the germline ends. CDR1 and CDR2 (germline): MGHRA, YSYEKL. This CDR3 is built from 16 residues. The CDR3 here is CASSQVGGQVGNGYTF. CDR3 sequence (DNA): TGCGCCAGCAGCCAAGTTGGAGGGCAGGTCGGTAATGGCTACACCTTC.

The chain carries TRBV12-3 or TRBV12-4 and TRBJ1-5, with D possibly matching TRBD1 (5 bases). CDR3 size: 13 residues. V was pared by 4 bases and J by 7 bases, with 11 bases between. The CDR3 region is CASSWDSGQPQHF. As DNA, the CDR3 is TGTGCCAGCAGTTGGGACTCGGGACAGCCCCAGCATTTT.

V gene TRBV28 combines with J gene TRBJ1-2; TRBD1 aligns across 8 bases. With 7 bases clipped from V and 4 bases from J, the junction kept 8 bases outside the gene matches. Germline CDR1 is MDHEN and CDR2 is SYDVKM. The length of the CDR3 is 14 residues. The CDR3 sequence is CASTDPTGGYGYTF. The DNA of the CDR3 is TGTGCCAGCACCGACCCTACAGGGGGCTATGGCTACACCTTC.

V gene TRBV6-5 combines with J gene TRBJ1-6; D gene unclear. Trimming stripped 6 bases from V and 4 bases from J, with 10 bases between. The germline V gene encodes CDR1 MNHEY and CDR2 SVGAGI. The CDR3 is made up of 14 amino acids. DNA of the CDR3: TGTGCCAGCAGCCTACCCCCTTATAATTCACCCCTCCACTTT. Protein sequence: CASSLPPYNSPLHF.

V usage is TRBV2 and J usage is TRBJ1-2; possible D gene TRBD1, 6 bases. V was clipped by 6 bases and J by 6 bases, with 14 bases between them. Germline V gives CDR1 SNHLY, CDR2 FYNNEI. CDR3 size: 13 residues. As DNA, the CDR3 is TGTGCCAGCAGAGCAACAGGGTTGGATGGCTACACCTTC. This encodes CASRATGLDGYTF.

The chain is built from TRBV5-4 and TRBJ2-5; D is uncertain. Trimming took off 0 bases at V and 7 bases at J, with 4 bases between the two ends. CDR3 length: 11 residues. The germline gives CDR1 SGHNT, CDR2 YYREEE (reference sequence). The CDR3 DNA follows: TGTGCCAGCAGCTTGGGCGGGACCCAGTACTTC. Translated, it gives CASSLGGTQYF.

The chain combines TRBV11-2 with TRBJ2-5, with 7 bases aligning to TRBD2. The J segment lost 5 bases and the V segment lost 5 bases, leaving 11 bases of the junction unmatched. Per the germline V gene, CDR1 is SGHAT and CDR2 is FQNNGV. The CDR3 totals 15 residues. CDR3 sequence reads: CASSPGTTFQETQYF. The CDR3 DNA reads TGTGCCAGCAGCCCCGGGACTACCTTCCAGGAGACCCAGTACTTC.

The gene calls are TRBV2 and TRBJ2-5; TRBD1 is a possible D gene (6 bases). Trimming shortened V by 8 bases and J by 1 base, and 14 bases separated the two germline ends. Germline V gene sequence: CDR1 SNHLY, CDR2 FYNNEI. The CDR3 totals 14 residues. CDR3 DNA: TGTGCCAGCTTGGACAGCCCTCCCCAAGAGACCCAGTACTTC. It specifies CASLDSPPQETQYF.

The chain is built from TRBV2 and TRBJ1-2; D not resolved. There are 12 residues in the CDR3. V dropped 7 bases and J dropped 2 bases, with 8 bases sitting between them. Looked up from germline, CDR1 is SNHLY and CDR2 is FYNNEI. The DNA of the CDR3 is TGTGCCAGCAAAGAACAGAACTATGGCTACACCTTC. Translated: CASKEQNYGYTF.

This clone appeared a single time. The chain combines TRBV28 with TRBJ2-7; D possibly corresponds to TRBD1 (5 bases). This CDR3 spans 12 amino acids. The ends were cut back, 10 bases at V and 7 bases at J, with 17 bases in the middle. Germline V gives CDR1 MDHEN, CDR2 SYDVKM. CDR3 in amino acids: CATDRLGREQYF. In nucleotides, the CDR3 is TGTGCCACCGATAGGTTGGGGCGGGAGCAGTACTTC. Full variable domain (remainder filled in from reference TRBV28 and TRBJ2-7): DVKVTQSSRYLVKRTGEKVFLECVQDMDHENMFWYRQDPGLGLRLIYFSYDVKMKEKGDIPEGYSVSREKKERFSLILESASTNQTSMYLCATDRLGREQYFGPGTRLTVT.

This clone was picked up one time. The chain recombines TRBV29-1 with TRBJ1-2; 9 bases line up with TRBD1. The V gene end was trimmed by 6 bases and the J gene end by 3 bases; junction bases not matched to a gene: 2. This CDR3 is built from 12 residues. CDR1 and CDR2 (germline): SQVTM, ANQGSEA. The CDR3 nucleotides are TGCAGCGTGGACAGGGGATACTATGGCTACACCTTC. Translating it yields CSVDRGYYGYTF.

This clone appeared a single time. The chain recombines TRBV15 with TRBJ1-3; perhaps TRBD1 as D (6 bases). The CDR3 has 16 amino acids. The V end was cut by 1 base, the J end by 1 base, with 11 bases between. The germline CDR1 and CDR2 sequences are LNHNV and YYDKDF (reference sequence). The CDR3 DNA reads as TGTGCCACCAGCAGAGTTAAGGGGGTTTCTGGAAACACCATATATTTT. Residues: CATSRVKGVSGNTIYF.

This clone was observed a handful of times. This chain uses TRBV2 with TRBJ1-2; D unclear. This CDR3 has 14 residues. The V and J ends lost 4 bases and 4 bases respectively, with 13 bases between them. Germline CDR1 is SNHLY and CDR2 is FYNNEI. DNA for the CDR3: TGTGCCAGCAGTGCCGATTCTGCGGTCTATGGCTACACCTTC. This codes for CASSADSAVYGYTF.